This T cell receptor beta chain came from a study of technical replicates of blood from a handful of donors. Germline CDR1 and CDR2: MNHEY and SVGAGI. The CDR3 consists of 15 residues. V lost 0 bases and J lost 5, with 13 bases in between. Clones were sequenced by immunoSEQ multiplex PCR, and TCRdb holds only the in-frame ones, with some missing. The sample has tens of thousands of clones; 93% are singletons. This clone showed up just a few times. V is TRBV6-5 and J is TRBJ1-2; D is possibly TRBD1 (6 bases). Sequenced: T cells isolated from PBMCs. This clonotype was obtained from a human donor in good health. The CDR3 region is CASSYSFGGTYGYTF. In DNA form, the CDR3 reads TGTGCCAGCAGTTACTCCTTTGGGGGCACATATGGCTACACCTTC.